This T cell receptor beta chain is drawn from a study of cytotoxic CD8 clonotypes in ibrutinib-treated CLL. Profiled with immunoSEQ multiplex PCR; TCRdb holds only in-frame clones, not every one. The repertoire includes over 100,000 clones, roughly 57% of them detected once, and about 40% sits in the top ten. Investigators sourced around 1.8 micrograms of genomic DNA from cryopreserved PBMCs for TCR beta libraries. Germline V gives CDR1 SEHNR, CDR2 FQNEAQ (reference sequence). The V segment lost 10 bases and the J segment 5 bases; nucleotides outside the gene matches: 8. CDR3 length equals 13 residues.

The TCR originated in a human donor with chronic lymphocytic leukemia. The sequencing used PBMCs, collected after 24 months of ibrutinib treatment. J is TRBJ2-1 and V is TRBV7-9; TRBD2 matches at 7 bases. This CDR3 reads CATAEAGNNEQFF. Here the CDR3 DNA reads TGTGCCACCGCTGAAGCGGGGAACAATGAGCAGTTCTTC.